The 30 T cell receptor beta chains in this list originate from one sample, sequenced in a study of glioma-infiltrating T cells. The iRepertoire nested amplicon-rescue multiplex PCR amplified TCR alpha and beta CDR3s from RNA. In TCRdb, the multiplex PCR reads were re-called with MiXCR into one record per CDR3 protein. The table lists 45,000 or so distinct CDR3 sequences, more than 20% of them singletons. Sequenced: glioma tissue, nonneoplastic brain tissue, or PBMCs (not recorded which). These receptors were collected from a human donor with low-grade glioma or glioblastoma, undergoing nonglioma brain surgery, or in good health (not recorded which).

This clonotype has a count of ten or more. V gene TRBV7-6 combines with J gene TRBJ2-5, with D possibly matching TRBD1 (5 bases). With 3 bases removed from V and 4 bases from J, the gap between germline ends came to 18 bases. This CDR3 spans 16 amino acids. Germline V gives CDR1 SGHVS, CDR2 FNYEAQ. DNA for the CDR3: TGTGCCAGCAGCTTGACCTCCACAGGCTTGGGAGAGACCCAGTACTTC. Its translation is CASSLTSTGLGETQYF.

This clonotype was observed many times. V gene TRBV11-2 combines with J gene TRBJ1-2; tentatively, D is TRBD1 (5 bases). Germline V lookup: CDR1 SGHAT, CDR2 FQNNGV. This CDR3 comprises 17 residues. Trimming took off 4 bases at V and 0 bases at J, with 18 bases between the two ends. The CDR3 loop reads CASSSVGSGVANYGYTF. The CDR3 nucleotides read TGTGCCAGCAGCTCCGTCGGGTCGGGGGTTGCTAACTATGGCTACACCTTC.

This clonotype came up many times. The chain couples TRBV20-1 to TRBJ1-5; D not certain. The CDR3 runs to 16 residues. With 1 base removed from V and 2 bases from J, the gap between germline ends came to 15 bases. The germline V gene encodes CDR1 DFQATT and CDR2 SNEGSKA (reference sequence). The chain's CDR3 is CSARGAGNGRNQPQHF. DNA of the CDR3: TGCAGTGCTAGAGGGGCGGGGAACGGGCGCAATCAGCCCCAGCATTTT.

This clonotype was detected many times. V gene TRBV15 combines with J gene TRBJ2-7; no reliable D call. The CDR3 contains 12 residues. CDR1 LNHNV and CDR2 YYDKDF come from the germline V gene (reference sequence). V lost 0 bases, J lost 5 bases, and 5 bases lay in between. The CDR3, as DNA: TGTGCCACCAGCAGAGATCGGGACGAGCAGTACTTC. This translates into CATSRDRDEQYF. The full variable domain, its missing parts supplied by reference TRBV15 and TRBJ2-7, is DAMVIQNPRYQVTQFGKPVTLSCSQTLNHNVMYWYQQKSSQAPKLLFHYYDKDFNNEADTPDNFQSRRPNTSFCFLDIRSPGLGDTAMYLCATSRDRDEQYFGPGTRLTVT.

This clonotype was recorded many times. This chain connects TRBV25-1 to TRBJ1-6; 8 nucleotides align to TRBD1. CDR3 size: 14 residues. Trimming cost V 5 bases and J 10 bases; bases outside gene matches: 7. CDR1 and CDR2 from the germline V gene are MGHDK and SYGVNS. This CDR3 reads CASSFRDRLSPLHF. CDR3 nucleotide sequence: TGTGCCAGCAGTTTCCGGGACAGGCTATCACCCCTCCACTTT.

This clonotype has ten or more counts. The genes are TRBV7-2 and TRBJ2-1; D gene ambiguous. With 5 bases removed from V and 8 bases from J, the gap between germline ends came to 16 bases. Germline V gene data show CDR1 as SGHTA and CDR2 as FQGNSA. The length of the CDR3 is 14 residues. The DNA of the CDR3 is TGTGCCAGCAGCCCCGAGGTGGTGGTGCATGAGCAGTTCTTC. It yields the protein CASSPEVVVHEQFF. The full variable domain, its missing parts supplied by reference TRBV7-2 and TRBJ2-1, is GAGVSQSPSNKVTEKGKDVELRCDPISGHTALYWYRQSLGQGLEFLIYFQGNSAPDKSGLPSDRFSAERTGGSVSTLTIQRTQQEDSAVYLCASSPEVVVHEQFFGPGTRLTVL.

The chain is built from TRBV20-1 and TRBJ1-1, with D perhaps TRBD1 (6 bases). Germline values: CDR1 DFQATT, CDR2 SNEGSKA (reference sequence). There are 11 residues in the CDR3. As DNA, the CDR3 is TGCAGCGTTGAGGGACAACTTGAAGCTTTCTTT. Its translation is CSVEGQLEAFF.

This clonotype was picked up a small number of times. The chain recombines TRBV3-1 with TRBJ2-7; 11 bases agree with TRBD2. The germline V gene encodes CDR1 LGHDT and CDR2 YNNKEL (reference sequence). V lost 1 base, J lost 3 bases, and 5 bases stayed unmatched. This CDR3 is 16 amino acids long. In DNA form, the CDR3 reads TGTGCCAGCAGCCAAGGTGGGACTAGCGGATTCTACGAGCAGTACTTC. Protein sequence: CASSQGGTSGFYEQYF.

A word on this clonotype: A much larger clone lies a single base off, so this may be a read error. The V and J genes are TRBV7-9 and TRBJ2-5; D is ambiguous. With 3 bases removed from V and 3 bases from J, the gap between germline ends came to 14 bases. The length of the CDR3 is 15 residues. The V gene's germline CDR1 is SEHNR and CDR2 FQNEAQ (reference sequence). The chain's CDR3 is CASSFKRLRKETQYF. The CDR3 coding sequence is TGTGCCAGCAGCTTCAAGAGACTGAGGAAAGAGACCCAGTACTTC. Full variable domain (rest looked up from reference TRBV7-9 and TRBJ2-5): DTGVSQNPRHKITKRGQNVTFRCDPISEHNRLYWYRQTLGQGPEFLTYFQNEAQLEKSRLLSDRFSAERPKGSFSTLEIQRTEQGDSAMYLCASSFKRLRKETQYFGPGTRLLVL.

By its share, this clonotype is medium-sized. This chain joins TRBV6-2 or TRBV6-3 and TRBJ1-1; D is uncertain. Trimming cost V 10 bases and J 3 bases, with 9 bases left between them. The CDR3 sequence is 11 residues long. Germline values: CDR1 MNHEY, CDR2 SVGEGT. The CDR3 loop reads CATTRYTEAFF. The CDR3 DNA is TGTGCCACCACAAGGTACACTGAAGCTTTCTTT.

This chain joins TRBV28 and TRBJ1-6, with D possibly matching TRBD1 (5 bases). This CDR3 has 12 amino acids. Per the germline V gene, CDR1 is MDHEN and CDR2 is SYDVKM. Trimming left V 6 bases short and J 7 bases short, with 7 bases between. The CDR3 sequence is CASRGGNSPLHF. The CDR3, as DNA: TGTGCCAGCAGGGGGGGAAATTCACCCCTCCACTTT.

The chain recombines TRBV6-2 or TRBV6-3 with TRBJ2-7; TRBD2 aligns across 9 bases. Germline trimming cut 6 bases from V and 4 bases from J; bases unmatched to any gene: 10. The CDR3 totals 15 residues. Germline V CDR1 and CDR2: MNHEY, SVGEGT. The CDR3 DNA sequence: TGTGCCAGCAGCCACCCAGCGGGAGGAGCATACGAGCAGTACTTC. Translating gives CASSHPAGGAYEQYF.

This clonotype was counted at least ten times. The genes are TRBV28 and TRBJ2-7, with unresolved D. CDR1 and CDR2 (germline): MDHEN, SYDVKM. The CDR3 runs to 14 residues. V lost 2 bases and J lost 0, with 8 bases in between. CDR3 nucleotides: TGTGCCAGCAGTTTAGACGTTCACTCCTACGAGCAGTACTTC. Encoded protein: CASSLDVHSYEQYF.

This clonotype was seen ten or more times. The chain is built from TRBV6-1 and TRBJ2-5, with 7 bases lining up with TRBD2. The V gene's germline CDR1 is MNHNS and CDR2 SASEGT. V trimming: 5 bases; J trimming: 5 bases; junction bases outside the gene matches: 5. There are 13 residues in the CDR3. The CDR3 loop reads CASSPPGGETQYF. CDR3 in DNA: TGTGCCAGCAGTCCCCCCGGGGGGGAGACCCAGTACTTC.

The table lists this clonotype with many counts. The V call is TRBV14, the J call TRBJ2-5, with D hard to call. Trimming stripped 1 base from V and 1 base from J, with 7 bases between. This CDR3 has 14 amino acids. Germline V gene data show CDR1 as SGHDN and CDR2 as FVKESK. CDR3 amino acids: CASSQALAQETQYF. The CDR3 nucleotides are TGTGCCAGCAGCCAAGCGTTGGCCCAAGAGACCCAGTACTTC. Full variable domain (remainder filled in from reference TRBV14 and TRBJ2-5): EAGVTQFPSHSVIEKGQTVTLRCDPISGHDNLYWYRRVMGKEIKFLLHFVKESKQDESGMPNNRFLAERTGGTYSTLKVQPAELEDSGVYFCASSQALAQETQYFGPGTRLLVL.

This clonotype has at least ten counts. This chain uses TRBV28 with TRBJ1-5; D is undetermined. The CDR3 length is 16 residues. With 2 bases removed from V and 0 bases from J, the gap between germline ends came to 11 bases. CDR1 is MDHEN and CDR2 is SYDVKM in the germline V gene. For the CDR3, the DNA is TGTGCCAGCAGTTTAAGCACCCCCTATAGCAATCAGCCCCAGCATTTT. Protein sequence: CASSLSTPYSNQPQHF.

This sequence joins TRBV2 and TRBJ2-7, with 9 bases fitting TRBD1. CDR3 length: 14 amino acids. Germline V gene lookup returns CDR1 SNHLY and CDR2 FYNNEI. Losses at the gene ends were 8 bases for V and 6 bases for J; bases not matched to a gene: 11. The chain's CDR3 is CASLTRTGGGEQYF. The CDR3, as DNA: TGTGCCAGCCTGACCCGAACAGGGGGCGGCGAGCAGTACTTC.

CDR3 region: CSAISGDYNYTF. The CDR3 DNA reads as TGCAGTGCTATCAGTGGAGACTATAACTACACCTTC. This chain links TRBV20-1 with TRBJ1-2; no definite D call. V was pared by 4 bases and J by 10 bases, with 16 bases between. The germline gives CDR1 DFQATT, CDR2 SNEGSKA (reference sequence). The CDR3 sequence is 12 residues long.

There are many counts of this clonotype. The rearrangement uses TRBV7-2 and TRBJ1-1; a possible D gene is TRBD1 (5 bases). Trimming shortened V by 5 bases and J by 2 bases, and 9 bases separated the two germline ends. The CDR3 has 13 amino acids. Germline CDR1 SGHTA, CDR2 FQGNSA. The CDR3 protein is CASSLRENTEAFF. The CDR3, as DNA: TGTGCCAGCAGCCTCAGGGAAAACACTGAAGCTTTCTTT.

This clonotype occurred many times. Here the CDR3 DNA reads TGCAGTGCTAGGGGACAGGGGAACACCGGGGAGCTGTTTTTT. Its translation: CSARGQGNTGELFF. This chain joins TRBV20-1 and TRBJ2-2; TRBD1 agrees at 9 bases. The V segment lost 3 bases and the J segment 1 base; nucleotides outside the gene matches: 0. CDR3 length equals 14 residues. The V gene's germline CDR1 is DFQATT and CDR2 SNEGSKA (reference sequence).

This clonotype was recorded many times. The V gene is TRBV24-1, the J gene TRBJ2-1; 13 nucleotides align to TRBD2. The CDR3 covers 15 residues. CDR1 is KGHDR and CDR2 is SFDVKD in the germline V gene. After removal of 4 bases from V and 8 bases from J, the junction contained 4 bases not matched to a gene. CDR3 coding DNA: TGTGCCACCAGTGACAGGACTAGCGGGAGTGATGAGCAGTTCTTC. Protein product: CATSDRTSGSDEQFF.

This clonotype was detected ten times or more. The rearrangement joins TRBV28 to TRBJ1-4; TRBD1 matches 8 bases. Germline CDR1 and CDR2: MDHEN and SYDVKM. The CDR3 extends over 17 amino acids. Germline trimming cut 6 bases from V and 7 bases from J; bases unmatched to any gene: 16. The CDR3 sequence: CASSKGTGSGLGEKLFF. CDR3 nucleotides: TGTGCCAGCAGCAAAGGGACAGGTTCCGGTTTAGGTGAAAAACTGTTTTTT.

This clonotype showed up many times. The chain is built from TRBV25-1 and TRBJ2-1; D not certain. The CDR3 sequence is 13 residues long. CDR1 MGHDK and CDR2 SYGVNS come from the germline V gene. The ends were cut back, 6 bases at V and 1 base at J, with 7 bases in the middle. CDR3 DNA sequence: TGTGCCAGCAGGGATTATTCCTACAATGAGCAGTTCTTC. Encoded protein: CASRDYSYNEQFF.

Only a few counts were recorded for this clonotype. The chain links TRBV5-1 to TRBJ2-3; D may be TRBD1 or TRBD2 (5 bases each). CDR1 is SGHRS and CDR2 is YFSETQ in the germline V gene. The CDR3 extends over 14 amino acids. Trimming removed 2 bases from V and 3 bases from J, with 10 bases in between. The CDR3 DNA reads as TGCGCCAGCAGCTTAGGGGAGAGGACAGATACGCAGTATTTT. It yields the protein CASSLGERTDTQYF.

This clonotype appeared many times. The chain carries TRBV7-9 and TRBJ2-7; D remains unclear. The CDR3 loop spans 13 amino acids. CDR1 is SEHNR and CDR2 is FQNEAQ in the germline V gene (reference sequence). V dropped 5 bases and J dropped 2 bases, with 10 bases sitting between them. In nucleotides, the CDR3 is TGTGCCAGCAGCACCGACATCCCCTACGAGCAGTACTTC. Translation: CASSTDIPYEQYF.

In this sample, this clonotype turned up many times. The V gene is TRBV20-1, the J gene TRBJ1-6, with D perhaps matching TRBD1 (5 bases). V was pared by 0 bases and J by 4 bases, with 16 bases between. The V gene's germline CDR1 is DFQATT and CDR2 SNEGSKA (reference sequence). The CDR3 totals 17 residues. CDR3 bases: TGCAGTGCTAGAGAAAGGGACCCTCGGGCGTATAATTCACCCCTCCACTTT. Translation: CSARERDPRAYNSPLHF.

This clonotype was found many times. V usage is TRBV20-1 and J usage is TRBJ2-3, with D unclear. V was shortened by 5 bases and J by 8 bases, with 5 bases between the two germline ends. The germline gives CDR1 DFQATT, CDR2 SNEGSKA (reference sequence). The CDR3 consists of 9 residues. Here the CDR3 DNA reads TGCAGTGCTCTGGGTACGCAGTATTTT. It codes for CSALGTQYF.

In its sample, this clonotype was seen many times. This sequence joins TRBV20-1 and TRBJ2-7; no reliable D call. Trimming stripped 6 bases from V and 2 bases from J, with 20 bases between. CDR3 length equals 15 residues. CDR1 and CDR2 (germline): DFQATT, SNEGSKA (reference sequence). CDR3 amino acids: CSASPIGPLTYEQYF. For the CDR3, the DNA is TGCAGTGCGAGCCCAATCGGACCCCTAACCTACGAGCAGTACTTC.

In this sample, this clonotype turned up a few times. CDR3 sequence (DNA): TGTGCCAGCAGCCAAGAAAACGTAGAGGAGCAGTACTTC. Protein sequence: CASSQENVEEQYF. The chain is built from TRBV14 and TRBJ2-7; D is unclear. V lost 0 bases and J lost 7, with 10 bases in between. Germline V CDR1 and CDR2: SGHDN, FVKESK. The CDR3 runs to 13 residues.

This clonotype was recorded at least ten times. The chain uses TRBV7-2 and TRBJ2-3, with D perhaps matching TRBD1 (6 bases). V was trimmed by 2 bases and J by 1 base, leaving 10 bases between them. The germline CDR1 and CDR2 sequences are SGHTA and FQGNSA. This CDR3 spans 15 amino acids. In nucleotides, the CDR3 is TGTGCCAGCAGCTTACAGGGGATTGGCACAGATACGCAGTATTTT. This sequence encodes CASSLQGIGTDTQYF.